The rows below give T cell receptor beta chains drawn from one sample of a study of T cells in Graves' hyperthyroidism and ophthalmopathy. TCRdb ran MiXCR on the multiplex PCR reads and lists one entry per CDR3 protein. The sample records about 770,000 distinct CDR3 sequences, about 19% being singletons. Sequenced sample: blood. The origin of the receptors is a woman between 45 and 60 years old with Graves' hyperthyroidism that later progressed to Graves' ophthalmopathy. The CDR3 runs from the conserved cysteine through the conserved F or W. Size is omitted from some rows. Given values are once, few, many or a class for expanded clones.

J	size	V	CDR3
TRBJ1-5	many	TRBV3-1	CASSQDIVNQPQHF
TRBJ1-2	many	TRBV5-1	CASRAPDRADGYTF
TRBJ2-2	many	TRBV5-6	CASSLGSVGTGELFF
TRBJ2-5	few	TRBV5-1	CASTSRDRQETQYF
TRBJ2-3	many	TRBV18	CASSQLTSGGRDTQYF
TRBJ1-5	-	TRBV6-2/TRBV6-3	CASTLGTGGFQPQHF
TRBJ2-3	many	TRBV7-8	CASSSRDSTDTQYF
TRBJ1-2	-	TRBV7-2	CATLRDRQIPPTF
TRBJ2-1	once	TRBV6-6	CATSYSTTSGEQFF
TRBJ1-4	few	TRBV6-2/TRBV6-3	CASSYYAGTREKLFF
TRBJ2-2	many	TRBV30	CAAPGPTGELFF
TRBJ1-5	many	TRBV3-1	CASSQDGRLNQPQHF
TRBJ2-7	many	TRBV11-2	CASSLGGTELYEQYF
TRBJ1-1	many	TRBV3-1	CASSRPGQGNTEAFF
TRBJ1-2	few	TRBV3-1	CASSLGQGRYNGYTF
TRBJ1-2	many	TRBV2	CASSDSRTGEGYTF
TRBJ2-1	-	TRBV6-1	CASSATGRSSYNEQFF
TRBJ1-1	many	TRBV7-9	CASSLDTGPLNRAFF
TRBJ2-2	few	TRBV19	CASSIAQGSTGELFF
TRBJ2-1	-	TRBV27	CASSLLGASGWYEQFF
TRBJ1-1	many	TRBV12-3/TRBV12-4	CASSLGGNEAFF